The T cell receptor beta chain described here comes from a study of CD8+ T cells in alopecia areata. Study observations and caveats: Tofacitinib significantly lowered scalp clonality and expanded CD8+ clones among the top 100.

V lost 6 bases, J lost 1 base, and 6 bases stayed unmatched. This CDR3 contains 15 residues. Germline V lookup: CDR1 SQVTM, CDR2 ANQGSEA. Noted treatment: oral pan-JAK inhibitor, 5-10 mg twice daily. Investigators isolated RNA and reverse transcribed it into cDNA to act as the sequencing template. The assay was immunoSEQ multiplex PCR, and TCRdb's table has in-frame clones only and misses some. This table has 110,000 or so clones, 56% appearing once. Points on this clone: Its antigen is as yet unknown.

The material was CD4+ T cells sorted from blood, obtained at week 24, from a patient treated with tofacitinib. The receptor was isolated from a human donor with alopecia areata. The V call is TRBV29-1, the J call TRBJ2-3, with 11 bases fitting TRBD2. In nucleotides, the CDR3 is TGCAGCGTGGGGGCTAGCGGGGGGCGCACAGATACGCAGTATTTT. Translation: CSVGASGGRTDTQYF.